The 25 T cell receptor beta chains given below trace back to one sample, sequenced in a study of cytomegalovirus exposure and HLA in healthy donors. Researchers ran the PCR with 60 Vbeta and 13 Jbeta primers. Some clones are missing from TCRdb's copy, which holds only in-frame ones; the method was immunoSEQ multiplex PCR. The sample holds around 230,000 clones, roughly 85% seen once. Sequences were obtained from PBMCs. These receptors were collected from a male donor in good health and CMV-seronegative.

The CDR3 DNA follows: TGTGCCAGCAGTTTATCTCAGGGAAACTATGGCTACACCTTC. Its protein is CASSLSQGNYGYTF. The gene calls are TRBV27 and TRBJ1-2, with D possibly TRBD1 on 5 matching bases. The CDR3 extends over 14 amino acids. The germline V and J ends were trimmed by 0 bases and 2 bases, with 7 bases remaining between them. Germline assignment: CDR1 MNHEY and CDR2 SMNVEV (reference sequence).

The chain is built from TRBV7-2 and TRBJ2-3, with TRBD2 matching over 10 bases. The germline CDR1 and CDR2 sequences are SGHTA and FQGNSA. This CDR3 comprises 16 residues. V gave up 4 bases and J gave up 2 bases; unmatched junction bases: 6. The CDR3 loop is CASSYGTSGVTDTQYF. In DNA form, the CDR3 reads TGTGCCAGCAGCTATGGTACTAGCGGGGTCACAGATACGCAGTATTTT. Supplemented by reference TRBV7-2 and TRBJ2-3, the full variable domain reads GAGVSQSPSNKVTEKGKDVELRCDPISGHTALYWYRQSLGQGLEFLIYFQGNSAPDKSGLPSDRFSAERTGGSVSTLTIQRTQQEDSAVYLCASSYGTSGVTDTQYFGPGTRLTVL.

This clone has just a few counts. The chain has TRBV7-2 and TRBJ2-1, with a possible D match to TRBD1 (5 bases). The CDR3 is made up of 14 amino acids. V lost 1 base to trimming and J lost 10 bases, with 14 bases between them. Germline lookup yields CDR1 SGHTA and CDR2 FQGNSA. The DNA for the CDR3 is TGTGCCAGCAGCTTAGGGGGCCGCAGGCCGGAGCAGTTCTTC. It specifies CASSLGGRRPEQFF. The variable domain in full, completed from reference TRBV7-2 and TRBJ2-1, reads GAGVSQSPSNKVTEKGKDVELRCDPISGHTALYWYRQSLGQGLEFLIYFQGNSAPDKSGLPSDRFSAERTGGSVSTLTIQRTQQEDSAVYLCASSLGGRRPEQFFGPGTRLTVL.

CDR3: CASTLGAASYEQYF. Here the CDR3 DNA reads TGTGCCAGCACCCTAGGGGCAGCCTCCTACGAGCAGTACTTC. The chain uses TRBV9 and TRBJ2-7; a weak D match, TRBD1 (5 bases). Germline V gene sequence: CDR1 SGDLS, CDR2 YYNGEE. V shed 6 bases and J shed 0 bases, with 13 bases lying between them. The CDR3 has 14 amino acids.

The sample holds a few counts of this clone. This chain connects TRBV4-3 to TRBJ2-1; the match to TRBD1 covers 7 bases. Germline V gene data show CDR1 as LGHNA and CDR2 as YSLEER. V lost 5 bases, J lost 6 bases, and 1 base stayed unmatched. The CDR3 has 12 amino acids. CDR3 sequence (DNA): TGCGCCAGCAGCTACAGGGGCAATGAGCAGTTCTTC. Its protein is CASSYRGNEQFF.

The chain uses TRBV7-2 and TRBJ1-2, with 9 positions matching TRBD1. J was trimmed by 5 bases and V by 3 bases; bases with no gene match: 7. CDR1 is SGHTA, CDR2 FQGNSA, per germline. This CDR3 region has 15 residues. CDR3 sequence (DNA): TGTGCCAGCAGCTTTACCACAGGGGGCGTATATGGCTACACCTTC. Amino acid sequence: CASSFTTGGVYGYTF.

The chain employs TRBV7-2 and TRBJ2-1, with 7 nucleotides matching TRBD2. The CDR3 contains 15 residues. CDR1 and CDR2 (germline): SGHTA, FQGNSA. V gave up 1 base and J gave up 4 bases; unmatched junction bases: 4. As DNA, the CDR3 is TGTGCCAGCAGCTTAGTTCCGGGACTATACAATGAGCAGTTCTTC. Translating gives CASSLVPGLYNEQFF.

The V and J genes are TRBV11-2 and TRBJ2-1; D call uncertain. The CDR3 loop spans 17 amino acids. The V gene's germline CDR1 is SGHAT and CDR2 FQNNGV. The ends were cut back, 3 bases at V and 1 base at J, with 16 bases in the middle. This chain's CDR3 is CASSLSLTAGSYNEQFF. As DNA, the CDR3 is TGTGCCAGCAGCTTGAGTTTGACTGCCGGATCCTACAATGAGCAGTTCTTC.

The chain recombines TRBV5-4 with TRBJ2-1; TRBD2 aligns across 12 bases. The CDR3 runs to 16 residues. The ends lost 0 bases at V and 6 bases at J; junction bases unmatched: 4. Germline CDR1 reads SGHNT; CDR2 reads YYREEE (reference sequence). The CDR3, as DNA: TGTGCCAGCAGCTTGGGAGGGACTAGCGGGTCCAATGAGCAGTTCTTC. This encodes CASSLGGTSGSNEQFF.

The chain couples TRBV7-2 to TRBJ2-2; D might be TRBD1 (6 bases). The V gene lost 2 bases and the J gene lost 6 bases, with 16 bases spanning the gap. Germline V gene data show CDR1 as SGHTA and CDR2 as FQGNSA. The CDR3 loop spans 16 amino acids. In nucleotides, the CDR3 is TGTGCCAGCAGCTTAAGTGTAGGGGGTGGATCCGGGGAGCTGTTTTTT. Translating it yields CASSLSVGGGSGELFF.

This chain connects TRBV27 to TRBJ1-4, with 9 bases that match TRBD1. The germline gives CDR1 MNHEY, CDR2 SMNVEV (reference sequence). Trimming at V came to 6 bases and at J to 8 bases, leaving 7 bases not matched to a gene. The CDR3 spans 14 residues. The CDR3 coding sequence is TGTGCCAGCAGAACAGGGGGCGCCAGGGAAAAACTGTTTTTT. Its translation: CASRTGGAREKLFF.

The chain combines TRBV5-4 with TRBJ1-1; D remains unclear. The V and J ends lost 0 bases and 1 base respectively, with 7 bases between them. CDR1 SGHNT and CDR2 YYREEE come from the germline V gene (reference sequence). This CDR3 has 14 amino acids. The CDR3 region has the DNA TGTGCCAGCAGCTTGGACAGAAAGAACACTGAAGCTTTCTTT. It specifies CASSLDRKNTEAFF.

The CDR3 loop reads CASSSIRGGQETQYF. DNA for the CDR3: TGTGCCAGCAGCTCCATCCGGGGTGGCCAAGAGACCCAGTACTTC. The chain employs TRBV7-9 and TRBJ2-5, with D possibly being TRBD2 (5 bases). V was trimmed by 4 bases and J by 1 base, leaving 13 bases between them. Germline CDR1 and CDR2: SEHNR and FQNEAQ (reference sequence). CDR3 length: 15 residues.

The chain uses TRBV5-6 and TRBJ2-7; TRBD1 aligns across 10 bases. This CDR3 has 12 residues. The junction had 7 bases not matched to a gene; V was cut back by 4 bases and J by 12 bases. Germline V gene sequence: CDR1 SGHDT, CDR2 YYEEEE. The CDR3 DNA sequence: TGTGCCAGCAGCGTGGGACAGGGGCCATGGTACTTC. Protein product: CASSVGQGPWYF. Variable domain in full (rest from reference TRBV5-6 and TRBJ2-7): DAGVTQSPTHLIKTRGQQVTLRCSPKSGHDTVSWYQQALGQGPQFIFQYYEEEERQRGNFPDRFSGHQFPNYSSELNVNALLLGDSALYLCASSVGQGPWYFGPGTRLTVT.

The chain combines TRBV25-1 with TRBJ2-1; 9 nucleotides line up with TRBD1. Germline V gene sequence: CDR1 MGHDK, CDR2 SYGVNS. The trim removed 2 bases at V and 4 bases at J, leaving 3 bases unmatched. The CDR3 covers 15 residues. This CDR3 reads CASSEDRGLYNEQFF. The CDR3 nucleotides read TGTGCCAGCAGTGAAGACAGGGGGTTATACAATGAGCAGTTCTTC.

This clone was observed once. The rearrangement joins TRBV5-1 to TRBJ1-2, with 9 bases aligning to TRBD1. V was pared by 2 bases and J by 6 bases, with 5 bases of the junction left unmatched. Germline loops: CDR1 SGHRS, CDR2 YFSETQ. CDR3 length equals 14 residues. In DNA form, the CDR3 reads TGCGCCAGCAGCTTAATGGACAGGGGCGATGGCTACACCTTC. Encoded protein: CASSLMDRGDGYTF.

The genes are TRBV11-2 and TRBJ2-7; TRBD1 is a possible D gene (7 bases). Germline-derived CDR1 and CDR2 are SGHAT and FQNNGV. V was shortened by 5 bases and J by 1 base, with 18 bases between the two germline ends. The CDR3 is made up of 16 amino acids. The CDR3: CASSLKGGTASYEQYF. CDR3 coding DNA: TGTGCCAGCAGCCTCAAAGGCGGGACAGCTTCCTACGAGCAGTACTTC.

The chain links TRBV2 to TRBJ2-5, with 9 bases fitting TRBD1. CDR1 is SNHLY, CDR2 FYNNEI, per germline. The V and J ends lost 1 base and 3 bases, in that order; junction bases with no gene match: 3. The CDR3 contains 15 residues. CDR3 amino acids: CASSEVRTGEETQYF. As DNA, the CDR3 is TGTGCCAGCAGTGAAGTCAGGACAGGGGAAGAGACCCAGTACTTC.

The chain employs TRBV25-1 and TRBJ1-4, with D hard to call. CDR3 length equals 14 residues. Germline lookup yields CDR1 MGHDK and CDR2 SYGVNS. V lost 4 bases to trimming and J lost 10 bases, with 16 bases between them. The CDR3 DNA sequence: TGTGCCAGCAGTGCCGAACCCTCGGCAGGAAAACTGTTTTTT. Its translation is CASSAEPSAGKLFF.

The chain combines TRBV7-9 with TRBJ2-7; 7 nucleotides align to TRBD2. Unmatched junction bases numbered 12, after V lost 5 bases and J lost 5 bases. Germline V gives CDR1 SEHNR, CDR2 FQNEAQ (reference sequence). The CDR3 totals 15 residues. This CDR3 is CASSTLAGSGHEQYF. Here the CDR3 DNA reads TGTGCCAGCAGCACGTTAGCGGGCTCCGGGCACGAGCAGTACTTC.

The chain joins TRBV2 to TRBJ2-1; TRBD2 might be the D (6 bases). The V end lost 7 bases, the J end lost 10 bases, and 14 bases lay between the germline ends. This CDR3 comprises 12 residues. Germline V lookup: CDR1 SNHLY, CDR2 FYNNEI. In nucleotides, the CDR3 is TGTGCCAGCATGAGGCGGGACGTGGAGCAGTTCTTC. It is translated as CASMRRDVEQFF.

The chain links TRBV5-4 to TRBJ2-7; D perhaps matches TRBD1 (5 bases). CDR1 SGHNT and CDR2 YYREEE come from the germline V gene (reference sequence). CDR3 length: 13 residues. V was clipped by 1 base and J by 3 bases, with 8 bases between them. The CDR3 DNA follows: TGTGCCAGCAGCTTGTCTCAGGGCTACGAGCAGTACTTC. Translation: CASSLSQGYEQYF.

This rearrangement joins TRBV27 to TRBJ1-1; D is possibly TRBD1 (6 bases). From germline, CDR1 is MNHEY and CDR2 SMNVEV (reference sequence). The CDR3 runs 14 residues. Trimming left V 5 bases short and J 1 base short, with 11 bases between. CDR3 coding DNA: TGTGCCAGCAGTATTACAGGGACGAACACTGAAGCTTTCTTT. Protein sequence: CASSITGTNTEAFF.

The V and J genes are TRBV27 and TRBJ1-5; D is unresolved. Germline CDR1 and CDR2: MNHEY and SMNVEV (reference sequence). V dropped 5 bases and J dropped 7 bases, with 9 bases sitting between them. CDR3 length: 12 amino acids. CDR3 amino acids: CASSPNRQPQHF. CDR3 nucleotide sequence: TGTGCCAGCAGTCCCAACCGGCAGCCCCAGCATTTT.

This clone was detected only a few times. The V and J genes are TRBV28 and TRBJ1-2, with D unclear. This CDR3 has 12 residues. The germline V gene has CDR1 MDHEN and CDR2 SYDVKM. V was clipped by 5 bases and J by 7 bases, with 11 bases between them. This CDR3 reads CASSTSTVGYTF. The CDR3 nucleotides read TGTGCCAGCAGTACTTCCACAGTTGGCTACACCTTC.